This entry lists 20 T cell receptor beta chains sequenced from one sample in a study of response to subunit inactivated influenza vaccine. TCRdb recomputed calls from the RT-PCR reads with MiXCR, one row per CDR3 protein. Here the sample spans hundreds of thousands of distinct CDR3 sequences, 15% to 18% being singletons. Material: PBMCs from blood, obtained 12 days after vaccination. These receptors came from a man aged 50-59 years who received an inactivated influenza vaccine.

The sample holds a few counts of this clonotype. The chain recombines TRBV29-1 with TRBJ2-7; D might be TRBD1 or TRBD2, each matching 5 bases. Per the germline V gene, CDR1 is SQVTM and CDR2 is ANQGSEA. The CDR3 totals 12 residues. Trimming removed 6 bases at V and 3 bases at J, with 12 bases between. For the CDR3, the DNA is TGCAGCGTACATGATGGGGGCTACGAGCAGTACTTC. It encodes CSVHDGGYEQYF.

This clonotype has more than one count but fewer than ten. The chain has TRBV7-2 and TRBJ2-7; perhaps TRBD2 as D (6 bases). CDR3 length: 13 residues. Germline values: CDR1 SGHTA, CDR2 FQGNSA. V shed 7 bases and J shed 0 bases, with 10 bases lying between them. The CDR3 is CASNSGNSYEQYF. CDR3 bases: TGTGCCAGCAATAGCGGAAACTCCTACGAGCAGTACTTC. Supplemented by reference TRBV7-2 and TRBJ2-7, the full variable domain reads GAGVSQSPSNKVTEKGKDVELRCDPISGHTALYWYRQSLGQGLEFLIYFQGNSAPDKSGLPSDRFSAERTGGSVSTLTIQRTQQEDSAVYLCASNSGNSYEQYFGPGTRLTVT.

This clonotype was seen a few times. This chain uses TRBV7-9 with TRBJ1-4; no definite D call. The CDR3 has 15 residues. V shed 5 bases and J shed 3 bases, with 13 bases lying between them. Germline V gene sequence: CDR1 SEHNR, CDR2 FQNEAQ (reference sequence). The CDR3 reads CASSHVLRSNEKLFF. As DNA, the CDR3 is TGTGCCAGCAGCCACGTCCTAAGGTCTAATGAAAAACTGTTTTTT.

This clonotype was observed a handful of times. The chain couples TRBV6-6 to TRBJ1-1; D remains ambiguous. The CDR3 runs 11 residues. The V and J ends lost 2 bases and 11 bases respectively, with 9 bases between them. CDR1 and CDR2 (germline): MNHNY, SVGAGI (reference sequence). The CDR3 is CASSYDFGAFF. CDR3 nucleotides: TGTGCCAGCAGTTACGACTTTGGGGCTTTCTTT.

The chain links TRBV19 to TRBJ2-1; 11 bases are shared with TRBD1. This CDR3 region has 14 residues. V lost 4 bases to trimming and J lost 7 bases; unmatched junction nucleotides: 3. Germline values: CDR1 LNHDA, CDR2 SQIVND (reference sequence). CDR3 loop: CASSTDRGRNEQFF. In nucleotides, the CDR3 is TGTGCCAGTAGTACGGACAGGGGGCGTAATGAGCAGTTCTTC.

This clonotype was seen more than once but under ten times. V and J are TRBV29-1 and TRBJ2-7; 7 nucleotides align to TRBD1. The germline gives CDR1 SQVTM, CDR2 ANQGSEA. This CDR3 comprises 13 residues. V gave up 5 bases and J gave up 6 bases; unmatched junction bases: 10. CDR3 protein: CSVLKGARTEQYF. Written as DNA, the CDR3 is TGCAGCGTTTTAAAGGGGGCGCGAACCGAGCAGTACTTC.

The V and J genes are TRBV6-2 or TRBV6-3 and TRBJ2-7; maybe TRBD2 (5 bases). Trimming pared 0 bases from V and 2 bases from J, leaving 8 bases between. This CDR3 contains 14 residues. Germline V lookup: CDR1 MNHEY, CDR2 SVGEGT. This chain's CDR3 is CASSYSADTYEQYF. The CDR3 nucleotides are TGTGCCAGCAGTTACTCAGCGGATACCTACGAGCAGTACTTC.

The V call is TRBV13, the J call TRBJ2-4, with a possible D match to TRBD2 (6 bases). This CDR3 is 13 amino acids long. The V end lost 4 bases, the J end lost 7 bases, and 11 bases lay between the germline ends. Germline V gene sequence: CDR1 PRHDT, CDR2 FYEKMQ (reference sequence). This CDR3 reads CASSSPTSNIQYF. CDR3 in DNA: TGTGCCAGCAGCTCCCCGACTAGTAACATTCAGTACTTC. The entire variable domain, with the rest obtained from reference TRBV13 and TRBJ2-4, is as follows: AAGVIQSPRHLIKEKRETATLKCYPIPRHDTVYWYQQGPGQDPQFLISFYEKMQSDKGSIPDRFSAQQFSDYHSELNMSSLELGDSALYFCASSSPTSNIQYFGAGTRLSVL.

This clonotype turned up a few times. The J gene is TRBJ1-3, the V gene TRBV19; D possibly corresponds to TRBD1 (5 bases). The germline V and J ends were trimmed by 3 bases and 2 bases, with 11 bases remaining between them. CDR1 LNHDA and CDR2 SQIVND come from the germline V gene (reference sequence). CDR3 length: 15 amino acids. Here the CDR3 reads CASSIGRGTGNTIYF. CDR3 in DNA: TGTGCCAGTAGTATCGGAAGGGGCACTGGAAACACCATATATTTT.

The V and J genes are TRBV4-3 and TRBJ2-7; D is perhaps TRBD2 (6 bases). The V and J ends lost 3 bases and 2 bases respectively, with 14 bases between them. This CDR3 contains 15 residues. From germline, CDR1 is LGHNA and CDR2 YSLEER. The CDR3 DNA reads TGCGCCAGCAGCCAGGCTCCGGAGGGTACCTACGAGCAGTACTTC. Translating gives CASSQAPEGTYEQYF.

The chain recombines TRBV14 with TRBJ1-2; TRBD1 agrees at 9 bases. J lost 6 bases, V lost 4 bases, and 3 bases had no gene match. This CDR3 spans 13 amino acids. Germline V gene lookup returns CDR1 SGHDN and CDR2 FVKESK. The CDR3 DNA sequence: TGTGCCAGCAGCCGTCGGACAGGGGATGGCTACACCTTC. Translated: CASSRRTGDGYTF. The whole variable domain, filled in from reference TRBV14 and TRBJ1-2, reads EAGVTQFPSHSVIEKGQTVTLRCDPISGHDNLYWYRRVMGKEIKFLLHFVKESKQDESGMPNNRFLAERTGGTYSTLKVQPAELEDSGVYFCASSRRTGDGYTFGSGTRLTVV.

This clonotype was counted many times. The V call is TRBV27, the J call TRBJ2-1, with D possibly being TRBD1 or TRBD2 (6 bases each). Trimming took off 0 bases at V and 7 bases at J, with 10 bases between the two ends. Germline V lookup: CDR1 MNHEY, CDR2 SMNVEV (reference sequence). This CDR3 has 14 residues. The DNA for the CDR3 is TGTGCCAGCAGTTTATCCTGGGGGGCGAATGAGCAGTTCTTC. Protein sequence: CASSLSWGANEQFF.

This clonotype was counted only a few times. J is TRBJ2-1 and V is TRBV20-1; 9 nucleotides match TRBD1. CDR3 length: 20 amino acids. Trimming removed 6 bases from V and 2 bases from J; junction bases left unmatched: 23. Germline loops: CDR1 DFQATT, CDR2 SNEGSKA (reference sequence). The CDR3 region is CSAPKRGTGPQLYTYNEQFF. DNA of the CDR3: TGCAGTGCGCCGAAACGAGGGACAGGGCCTCAACTATATACCTACAATGAGCAGTTCTTC.

This clonotype was counted a few times. The chain recombines TRBV2 with TRBJ2-2; TRBD1 might be the D (5 bases). The V end lost 4 bases, the J end lost 4 bases, and 10 bases lay between the germline ends. The CDR3 runs 14 residues. Per the germline V gene, CDR1 is SNHLY and CDR2 is FYNNEI. CDR3 sequence reads: CASSGQPRTGELFF. In DNA, the CDR3 is TGTGCCAGCAGTGGACAGCCACGCACCGGGGAGCTGTTTTTT.

This clonotype showed up just a few times. The CDR3 region is CAISARTGSSGNTIYF. The CDR3 DNA reads TGTGCCATCAGTGCCAGGACAGGGTCGTCCGGAAACACCATATATTTT. The genes are TRBV10-3 and TRBJ1-3, with 8 bases matching TRBD1. V trimming: 4 bases; J trimming: 4 bases; junction bases outside the gene matches: 9. The CDR3 is made up of 16 amino acids. The germline CDR1 and CDR2 sequences are ENHRY and SYGVKD.

The rearrangement links TRBV6-1 to TRBJ1-2, with D unclear. CDR1 MNHNS and CDR2 SASEGT come from the germline V gene. Trimming removed 10 bases at V and 7 bases at J, with 10 bases between. This CDR3 region has 10 residues. The CDR3: CATSGSGYTF. The DNA for the CDR3 is TGTGCCACATCCGGGTCTGGCTACACCTTC.

This clonotype was counted between two and nine times. The V gene is TRBV6-2 or TRBV6-3, the J gene TRBJ2-7, with 13 bases fitting TRBD2. The CDR3 is made up of 14 amino acids. Trimming at V came to 4 bases and at J to 6 bases, leaving 3 bases not matched to a gene. Germline CDR1 MNHEY, CDR2 SVGEGT. This chain's CDR3 is CASSSGLAGTEQYF. The DNA for the CDR3 is TGTGCCAGCAGTTCGGGACTAGCGGGGACCGAGCAGTACTTC.

This clonotype has a handful of counts. The chain recombines TRBV4-3 with TRBJ2-7; D unresolved. V lost 2 bases and J 0 bases, leaving 5 bases between the germline ends. The CDR3 is made up of 13 amino acids. The germline V gene encodes CDR1 LGHNA and CDR2 YSLEER. Here the CDR3 reads CASSQFRSYEQYF. CDR3 coding DNA: TGCGCCAGCAGCCAATTCCGCTCCTACGAGCAGTACTTC.

A few counts support this clonotype. The J gene is TRBJ2-7, the V gene TRBV5-6; TRBD1 matches 8 bases. Germline assignment: CDR1 SGHDT and CDR2 YYEEEE. The junction had 5 bases not matched to a gene; V was cut back by 2 bases and J by 4 bases. The length of the CDR3 is 14 residues. The CDR3 region is CASSFQGAKYEQYF. Written as DNA, the CDR3 is TGTGCCAGCAGCTTTCAGGGGGCCAAATACGAGCAGTACTTC.

The chain has TRBV4-3 and TRBJ2-7; the match to TRBD1 covers 9 bases. V shed 4 bases, J shed 4 bases, and the junction held 8 bases outside the gene matches. Germline loops: CDR1 LGHNA, CDR2 YSLEER. CDR3 size: 15 residues. The CDR3 bases are TGCGCCAGCAGCCCCTCTACCGACAGGGGGTACGAGCAGTACTTC. Protein: CASSPSTDRGYEQYF.